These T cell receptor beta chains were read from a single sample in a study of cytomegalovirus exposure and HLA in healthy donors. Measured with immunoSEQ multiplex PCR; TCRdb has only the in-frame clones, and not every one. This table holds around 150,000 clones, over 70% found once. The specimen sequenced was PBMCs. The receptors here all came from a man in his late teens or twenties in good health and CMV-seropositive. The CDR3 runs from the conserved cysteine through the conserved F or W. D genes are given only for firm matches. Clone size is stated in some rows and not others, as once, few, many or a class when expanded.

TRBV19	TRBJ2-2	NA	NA	CASWSTGQPNTGELFF	TGTGCCAGCTGGTCTACCGGACAGCCGAACACCGGGGAGCTGTTTTTT
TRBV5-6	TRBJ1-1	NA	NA	CASSLVGARNTEAFF	TGTGCCAGCAGCTTGGTTGGGGCGAGGAACACTGAAGCTTTCTTT
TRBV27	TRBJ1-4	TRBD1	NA	CASSGAGGNEKLFF	TGTGCCAGCAGTGGGGCAGGGGGTAATGAAAAACTGTTTTTT
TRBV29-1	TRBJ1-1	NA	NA	CSADRVGNSEAFF	TGCAGCGCCGACCGGGTAGGTAACTCTGAAGCTTTCTTT
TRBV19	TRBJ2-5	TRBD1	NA	CASSIGGTGDGETQYF	TGTGCCAGTAGTATAGGAGGGACAGGGGACGGTGAGACCCAGTACTTC
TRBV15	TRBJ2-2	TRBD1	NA	CATSRGWDRLTGELFF	TGTGCCACCAGCAGAGGATGGGACAGGCTCACCGGGGAGCTGTTTTTT
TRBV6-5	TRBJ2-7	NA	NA	CASRARAPGSYEQYF	TGTGCCAGCAGGGCTCGGGCCCCCGGGAGCTACGAGCAGTACTTC
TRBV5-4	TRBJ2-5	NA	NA	CASSLGGLLQETQYF	TGTGCCAGCAGCTTGGGGGGGCTACTCCAAGAGACCCAGTACTTC
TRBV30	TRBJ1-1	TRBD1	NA	CAWSGDRGRNEAFF	TGTGCCTGGAGCGGGGACAGGGGGCGGAATGAAGCTTTCTTT
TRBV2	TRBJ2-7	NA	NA	CASTQFEYEQYF	TGTGCCAGCACCCAATTTGAGTACGAGCAGTACTTC
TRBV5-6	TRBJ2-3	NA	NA	CASSSMGGSTDTQYF	TGTGCCAGCAGCTCCATGGGAGGCAGCACAGATACGCAGTATTTT
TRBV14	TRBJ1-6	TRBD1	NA	CASSPGTGYSPLHF	TGTGCCAGCAGCCCCGGGACAGGGTACTCACCCCTCCACTTT
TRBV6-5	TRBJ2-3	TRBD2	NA	CASSTSSGATQYF	TGTGCCAGCAGCACCAGTAGCGGGGCTACGCAGTATTTT
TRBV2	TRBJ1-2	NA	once	CASSAVQGYGYTF	TGTGCCAGCAGTGCTGTACAGGGCTATGGCTACACCTTC
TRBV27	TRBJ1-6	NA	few	CASSFSRTAFNSPLHF	TGTGCCAGCAGTTTTTCTCGTACAGCTTTTAATTCACCCCTCCACTTT
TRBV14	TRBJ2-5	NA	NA	CASSPGDRPVQETQYF	TGTGCCAGCAGCCCAGGAGACAGGCCTGTCCAAGAGACCCAGTACTTC
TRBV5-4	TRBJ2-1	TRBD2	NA	CASSSDGTSGMHEQFF	TGTGCCAGCAGCTCGGATGGGACTAGCGGGATGCATGAGCAGTTCTTC
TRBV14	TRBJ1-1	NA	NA	CASSPTGEMNTEAFF	TGTGCCAGCAGCCCGACCGGGGAGATGAACACTGAAGCTTTCTTT
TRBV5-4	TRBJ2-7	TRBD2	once	CASTSLAGVHEQYF	TGTGCCAGCACCTCACTAGCGGGAGTCCACGAGCAATACTTC
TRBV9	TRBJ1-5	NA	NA	CASSGNQGNQPQHF	TGTGCCAGCAGCGGAAACCAGGGAAATCAGCCCCAGCATTTT
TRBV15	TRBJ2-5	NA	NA	CATSRGNREETQYF	TGTGCCACCAGCAGAGGAAACAGGGAGGAGACCCAGTACTTC
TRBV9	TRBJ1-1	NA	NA	CASSVGFGGASNTEAFF	TGTGCCAGCAGCGTAGGGTTCGGCGGGGCTTCGAACACTGAAGCTTTCTTT
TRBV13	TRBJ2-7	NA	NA	CASSLGRPSEQYF	TGTGCCAGCAGCTTAGGGCGGCCAAGCGAGCAGTACTTC
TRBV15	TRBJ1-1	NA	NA	CATSPNTGMNTEAFF	TGTGCCACCAGCCCCAACACGGGTATGAACACTGAAGCTTTCTTT
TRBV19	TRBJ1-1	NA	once	CASAPRGRVTEAFF	TGTGCCAGCGCCCCACGAGGCAGGGTAACTGAAGCTTTCTTT
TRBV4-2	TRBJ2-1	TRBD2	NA	CASSQGYLAGYSNYNEQFF	TGTGCCAGCAGCCAAGGGTACCTAGCGGGATACTCCAACTACAATGAGCAGTTCTTC
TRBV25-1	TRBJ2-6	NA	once	CASSESGGVGANVLTF	TGTGCCAGCAGTGAGAGTGGCGGGGTTGGGGCCAACGTCCTGACTTTC
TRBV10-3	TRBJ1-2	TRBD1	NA	CAIYSPGTGHYGYTF	TGTGCCATCTATTCCCCCGGGACAGGGCACTATGGCTACACCTTC
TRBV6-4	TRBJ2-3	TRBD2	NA	CASSDSREGFTDTQYF	TGTGCCAGCAGTGACTCACGGGAGGGGTTCACAGATACGCAGTATTTT
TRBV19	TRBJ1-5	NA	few	CASSIRTGHSNQPQHF	TGTGCCAGTAGTATCCGGACGGGACATAGCAATCAGCCCCAGCATTTT
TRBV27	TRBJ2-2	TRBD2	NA	CASSSGLAGAPGELFF	TGTGCCAGCAGTTCGGGACTAGCGGGAGCCCCCGGGGAGCTGTTTTTT
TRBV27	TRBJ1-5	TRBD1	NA	CASSLSGGAWQPQHF	TGTGCCAGCAGTTTATCAGGGGGCGCATGGCAGCCCCAGCATTTT
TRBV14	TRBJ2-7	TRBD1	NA	CASSHRDRSYEQYF	TGTGCCAGCAGCCACCGGGACAGGTCCTACGAGCAGTACTTC
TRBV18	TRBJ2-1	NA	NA	CASSPLEKSSYNEQFF	TGTGCCAGCTCACCACTCGAAAAGAGCTCCTACAATGAGCAGTTCTTC
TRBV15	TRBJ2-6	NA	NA	CATSRDATSGANVLTF	TGTGCCACCAGCAGAGATGCTACCTCTGGGGCCAACGTCCTGACTTTC
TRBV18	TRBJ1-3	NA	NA	CASSPGAYPTSGNTIYF	TGTGCCAGCTCACCTGGGGCATATCCTACCTCTGGAAACACCATATATTTT
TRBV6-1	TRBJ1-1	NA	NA	CASSDMAGDNTEAFF	TGTGCCAGCAGTGATATGGCGGGAGATAACACTGAAGCTTTCTTT
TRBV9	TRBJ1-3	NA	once	CASSVAMGSSGNTIYF	TGTGCCAGCAGCGTAGCTATGGGGAGTTCTGGAAACACCATATATTTT
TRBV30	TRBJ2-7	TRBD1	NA	CAWSEGTGSGYEQYF	TGTGCCTGGAGCGAAGGGACAGGGTCGGGGTACGAGCAGTACTTC
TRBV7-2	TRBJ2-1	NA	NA	CASSAGPYSYNEQFF	TGTGCCAGCAGCGCTGGCCCTTACTCCTACAATGAGCAGTTCTTC